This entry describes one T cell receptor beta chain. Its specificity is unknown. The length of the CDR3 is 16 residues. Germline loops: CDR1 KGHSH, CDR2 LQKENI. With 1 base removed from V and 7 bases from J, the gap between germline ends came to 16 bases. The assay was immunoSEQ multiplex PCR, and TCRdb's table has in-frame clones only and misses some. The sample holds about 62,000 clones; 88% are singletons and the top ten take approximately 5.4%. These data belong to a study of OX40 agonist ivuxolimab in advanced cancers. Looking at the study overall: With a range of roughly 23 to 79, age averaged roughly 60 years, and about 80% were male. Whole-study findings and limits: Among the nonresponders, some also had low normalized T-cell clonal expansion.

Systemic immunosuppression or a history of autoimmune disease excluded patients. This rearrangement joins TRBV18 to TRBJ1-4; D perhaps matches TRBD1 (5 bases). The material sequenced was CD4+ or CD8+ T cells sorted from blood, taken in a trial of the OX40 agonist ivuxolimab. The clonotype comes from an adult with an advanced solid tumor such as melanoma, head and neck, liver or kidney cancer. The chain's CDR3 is CASSPLGPNTGEKLFF. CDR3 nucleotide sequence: TGTGCCAGCTCACCACTGGGACCCAACACTGGTGAAAAACTGTTTTTT.